Shown below are 18 T cell receptor beta chains from a single sample sequenced in a study of T-cell reconstitution after alpha-beta-depleted transplantation in children. Unique molecular identifiers were incorporated into the prepared TCRbeta library. TCRdb ran MiXCR on the PCR reads and lists one entry per CDR3 protein. The data show 250,000 to 400,000 distinct CDR3 sequences, with approximately 23% seen just once and approximately 9.9% held by the top ten. Sequenced material: PBMCs, mostly from graft donor cells, taken 180 days after TCRalphabeta/CD19-depleted stem cell transplant. These receptors came from a male patient under 18 who had a stem cell transplant for acute lymphoblastic leukemia, so the T cells may come from the graft donor.

The genes are TRBV5-1 and TRBJ2-7; 7 bases are a match to TRBD1. This CDR3 has 14 residues. The V and J ends lost 2 bases and 6 bases, in that order; junction bases with no gene match: 8. Germline V gene sequence: CDR1 SGHRS, CDR2 YFSETQ. The DNA of the CDR3 is TGCGCCAGCAGCTTTGCAGGCTACAGGGGCGAGCAGTACTTC. It yields the protein CASSFAGYRGEQYF. Complete variable domain (other parts from reference TRBV5-1 and TRBJ2-7): KAGVTQTPRYLIKTRGQQVTLSCSPISGHRSVSWYQQTPGQGLQFLFEYFSETQRNKGNFPGRFSGRQFSNSRSEMNVSTLELGDSALYLCASSFAGYRGEQYFGPGTRLTVT.

The chain uses TRBV5-1 and TRBJ2-2; 8 nucleotides align to TRBD2. This CDR3 is built from 16 residues. Germline assignment: CDR1 SGHRS and CDR2 YFSETQ. The V gene end was trimmed by 2 bases and the J gene end by 5 bases; junction bases not matched to a gene: 8. The CDR3 loop reads CASSLQSGSGTGELFF. The CDR3 DNA follows: TGCGCCAGCAGCTTACAAAGCGGGAGCGGAACCGGGGAGCTGTTTTTT.

CDR3 in DNA: TGTGCCAGCAGCAACTGGGGCACTGAAGCTTTCTTT. It translates to CASSNWGTEAFF. This chain connects TRBV21-1 to TRBJ1-1. TRBV21-1 is noted as a pseudogene. This CDR3 comprises 12 residues.

There are a few counts of this clonotype. The chain combines TRBV5-1 with TRBJ1-3, with a tentative D call TRBD1 (5 bases). Trimming cost V 4 bases and J 3 bases, with 14 bases left between them. Germline-derived CDR1 and CDR2 are SGHRS and YFSETQ. There are 15 residues in the CDR3. DNA for the CDR3: TGCGCCAGCAGCACCGATGGGGGGAATGGAAACACCATATATTTT. Protein sequence: CASSTDGGNGNTIYF.

In this sample, this clonotype turned up a few times. This chain uses TRBV5-6 with TRBJ2-7, with a tentative D call TRBD2 (7 bases). Trimming stripped 3 bases from V and 6 bases from J, with 22 bases between. CDR1 and CDR2 from the germline V gene are SGHDT and YYEEEE. The CDR3 has 16 residues. The CDR3 protein is CASSWGAAGVMTEQYF. The CDR3 DNA reads as TGTGCCAGCAGCTGGGGGGCGGCGGGAGTTATGACCGAGCAGTACTTC.

This clonotype was seen only a few times. The rearrangement uses TRBV7-3 and TRBJ2-3, with TRBD2 identical over 7 bases. V shed 5 bases and J 1 base; nucleotides not matched to a gene: 3. The germline gives CDR1 SGHTA, CDR2 FQGTGA. The CDR3 has 14 residues. This chain's CDR3 is CASSNLAGTDTQYF. DNA for the CDR3: TGTGCCAGCAGCAATCTAGCGGGCACAGATACGCAGTATTTT.

This rearrangement joins TRBV24-1 to TRBJ2-1; TRBD1 agrees at 10 bases. The CDR3 consists of 19 residues. J gave up 5 bases and V 3 bases, and 15 bases lay outside the gene matches. Germline V gene data show CDR1 as KGHDR and CDR2 as SFDVKD. The DNA for the CDR3 is TGTGCCACCAGTGATCAAACTACCCCGGGACAGGGGCGGCACAATGAGCAGTTCTTC. It codes for CATSDQTTPGQGRHNEQFF.

This clonotype has more than one count but fewer than ten. The chain uses TRBV18 and TRBJ2-7; 10 bases are a match to TRBD2. CDR1 is KGHSH and CDR2 is LQKENI in the germline V gene. With 3 bases clipped from V and 4 bases from J, the junction kept 6 bases outside the gene matches. The CDR3 consists of 15 residues. CDR3 coding DNA: TGTGCCAGCTCACCGGGGACTAGCGAACTGTACGAGCAGTACTTC. As protein: CASSPGTSELYEQYF.

The chain links TRBV6-1 to TRBJ2-7; the D is unclear. This CDR3 comprises 16 residues. Germline loops: CDR1 MNHNS, CDR2 SASEGT. V was cut by 7 bases and J by 2 bases, with 21 bases left in between. CDR3 bases: TGTGCCAGCATTCGTAGTAGACACCCTGCAGCCTACGAGCAGTACTTC. This translates into CASIRSRHPAAYEQYF.

This clonotype has more than one count but fewer than ten. This rearrangement joins TRBV20-1 to TRBJ2-2; D not resolved. CDR3 size: 14 residues. V lost 3 bases, J lost 4 bases, and 12 bases lay in between. Germline V lookup: CDR1 DFQATT, CDR2 SNEGSKA (reference sequence). CDR3 nucleotide sequence: TGCAGTGCTAGGGGATCCACCCTCACCGGGGAGCTGTTTTTT. Its protein is CSARGSTLTGELFF.

V usage is TRBV24-1 and J usage is TRBJ2-3; D is unresolved. Germline V gene data show CDR1 as KGHDR and CDR2 as SFDVKD. Trimming removed 3 bases at V and 4 bases at J, with 4 bases between. CDR3 size: 12 residues. The CDR3 DNA follows: TGTGCCACCAGTGATCGGTCAGATACGCAGTATTTT. Translated: CATSDRSDTQYF.

The rearrangement links TRBV3-1 to TRBJ2-1; perhaps D is TRBD1 or TRBD2 (6 bases each). Per germline, CDR1 LGHDT and CDR2 YNNKEL (reference sequence). This CDR3 is built from 16 residues. V was trimmed by 2 bases and J by 8 bases, leaving 19 bases between them. In DNA form, the CDR3 reads TGTGCCAGCAGCCAATGGAGGGCGGCTAGGGGGTATGAGCAGTTCTTC. Translated, it gives CASSQWRAARGYEQFF.

This clonotype occurred a few times. This chain uses TRBV9 with TRBJ2-1; tentative D call: TRBD1 (6 bases). Germline V gives CDR1 SGDLS, CDR2 YYNGEE. The V and J ends lost 6 bases and 0 bases respectively, with 10 bases between them. The CDR3 sequence is 14 residues long. CDR3 DNA sequence: TGTGCCAGCATCACAGGGAGCTCCTACAATGAGCAGTTCTTC. It yields the protein CASITGSSYNEQFF.

The chain carries TRBV9 and TRBJ1-1; TRBD1 agrees at 8 bases. The V gene's germline CDR1 is SGDLS and CDR2 YYNGEE. The CDR3 is 13 residues long. V was clipped by 2 bases and J by 5 bases; unmatched bases: 2. CDR3 DNA sequence: TGTGCCAGCAGCGTCCAGGGGGCGACTGAAGCTTTCTTT. Protein sequence: CASSVQGATEAFF.

V and J are TRBV20-1 and TRBJ2-7; 8 bases match TRBD2. Germline V gene data show CDR1 as DFQATT and CDR2 as SNEGSKA (reference sequence). The CDR3 length is 16 residues. J gave up 0 bases and V 2 bases, and 9 bases lay outside the gene matches. CDR3 nucleotide sequence: TGCAGTGCTAGACCAATACTAGCGGATAGCTCCTACGAGCAGTACTTC. It yields the protein CSARPILADSSYEQYF.

The genes are TRBV9 and TRBJ2-6; D might be TRBD1 (6 bases). The CDR3 runs to 19 residues. The V end lost 0 bases, the J end lost 0 bases, and 16 bases lay between the germline ends. Germline-derived CDR1 and CDR2 are SGDLS and YYNGEE. The CDR3 loop is CASSVEPGDLFSGANVLTF. The CDR3 nucleotides read TGTGCCAGCAGCGTAGAGCCAGGGGACCTTTTCTCTGGGGCCAACGTCCTGACTTTC.

The rearrangement joins TRBV29-1 to TRBJ1-5, with 8 positions matching TRBD1. CDR1 is SQVTM and CDR2 is ANQGSEA in the germline V gene. The junction had 9 bases not matched to a gene; V was cut back by 6 bases and J by 5 bases. The CDR3 spans 14 residues. The CDR3 nucleotides read TGCAGCGTGCGGACAGGGAAAATGCATCAGCCCCAGCATTTT. Its protein is CSVRTGKMHQPQHF.

V and J are TRBV7-2 and TRBJ1-2; the D gene is possibly TRBD1 (5 bases). V lost 3 bases, J lost 8 bases, and 10 bases lay in between. Germline V gene sequence: CDR1 SGHTA, CDR2 FQGNSA. CDR3 length equals 12 residues. The CDR3 DNA follows: TGTGCCAGCAGCTTGGGGCGGGAAGGCTACACCTTC. Translation: CASSLGREGYTF. Full variable domain (missing parts from reference TRBV7-2 and TRBJ1-2): GAGVSQSPSNKVTEKGKDVELRCDPISGHTALYWYRQSLGQGLEFLIYFQGNSAPDKSGLPSDRFSAERTGGSVSTLTIQRTQQEDSAVYLCASSLGREGYTFGSGTRLTVV.